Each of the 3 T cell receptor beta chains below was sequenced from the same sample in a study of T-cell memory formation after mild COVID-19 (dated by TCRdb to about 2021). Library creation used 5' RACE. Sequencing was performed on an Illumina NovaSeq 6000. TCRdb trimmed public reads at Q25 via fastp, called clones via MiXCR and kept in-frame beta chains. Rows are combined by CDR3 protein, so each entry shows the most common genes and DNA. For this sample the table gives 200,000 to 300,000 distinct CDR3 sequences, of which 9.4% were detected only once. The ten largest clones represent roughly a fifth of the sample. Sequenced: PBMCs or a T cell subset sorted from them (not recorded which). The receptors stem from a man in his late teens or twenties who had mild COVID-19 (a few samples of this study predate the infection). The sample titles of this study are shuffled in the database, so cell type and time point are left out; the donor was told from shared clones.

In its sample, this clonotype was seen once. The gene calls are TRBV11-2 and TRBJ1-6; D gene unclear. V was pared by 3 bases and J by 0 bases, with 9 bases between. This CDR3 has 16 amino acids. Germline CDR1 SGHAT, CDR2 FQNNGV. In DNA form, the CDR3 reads TGTGCCAGCAGCTTGGGAAGGAGCTCCTATAATTCACCCCTCCACTTT. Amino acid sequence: CASSLGRSSYNSPLHF.

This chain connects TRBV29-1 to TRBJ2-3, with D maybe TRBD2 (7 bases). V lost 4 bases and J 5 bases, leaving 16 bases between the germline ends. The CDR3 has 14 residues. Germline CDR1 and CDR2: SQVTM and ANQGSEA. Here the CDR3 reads CSVGLGGEGDTQYF. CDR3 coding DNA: TGCAGCGTTGGACTAGGGGGGGAGGGAGATACGCAGTATTTT.

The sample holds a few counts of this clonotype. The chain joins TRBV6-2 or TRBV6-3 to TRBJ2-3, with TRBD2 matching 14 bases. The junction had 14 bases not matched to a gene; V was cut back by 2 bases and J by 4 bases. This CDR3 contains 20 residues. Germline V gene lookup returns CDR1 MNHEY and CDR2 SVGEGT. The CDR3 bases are TGTGCCAGCAGTTACAATCCCGGGACTAGCGGGGGCCCCGATCCAGATACGCAGTATTTT. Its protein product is CASSYNPGTSGGPDPDTQYF.